This T cell receptor (beta chain) was documented in a study of blood T cells in healthy people across ages. A sample-barcoded 5' primer and a J-beta primer mix were used in a second PCR of roughly 7 to 11 cycles. TCRdb reprocessed the 5' RACE reads with MiXCR, giving one entry per CDR3 protein. The table includes around 780,000 distinct CDR3 sequences, roughly 25% detected once. CDR1 SEHNR and CDR2 FQNEAQ come from the germline V gene (reference sequence). The CDR3 extends over 15 amino acids. The V and J ends lost 4 bases and 3 bases, in that order; junction bases with no gene match: 8. The same specimen was also included in a second study, on T cells of mothers and their children.

This clonotype was sampled from a boy aged 5-17 years in good health. Source material: blood. The chain couples TRBV7-9 to TRBJ1-2; TRBD1 matches at 7 bases. CDR3 in DNA: TGTGCCAGCAGCTCGACAGGGCAACCCTACTATGGCTACACCTTC. Protein: CASSSTGQPYYGYTF. The whole variable domain, filled in from reference TRBV7-9 and TRBJ1-2, reads DTGVSQNPRHKITKRGQNVTFRCDPISEHNRLYWYRQTLGQGPEFLTYFQNEAQLEKSRLLSDRFSAERPKGSFSTLEIQRTEQGDSAMYLCASSSTGQPYYGYTFGSGTRLTVV.